This entry features one TCR beta chain sequence. The sample is drawn from a study of shared T cell receptors in the human thymus. In germline, CDR1 is MRHNA, CDR2 SNTAGT. The CDR3 loop spans 14 amino acids. V was pared by 5 bases and J by 5 bases, with 5 bases of the junction left unmatched. TCRdb keeps only in-frame clones here, not all; method: immunoSEQ multiplex PCR. The sample holds about 660,000 clones, approximately 89% seen once. These sequences were also reported in another study, on human thymus T cells. According to that study: Repertoires from thymus and blood appeared to show biased V and J gene usage.

The receptor comes from a boy under three years old with a congenital heart defect. Sequenced material: thymocytes. The chain employs TRBV6-4 and TRBJ2-1; 8 bases are a match to TRBD1. CDR3 loop: CASSPGTGDNEQFF. CDR3 nucleotides: TGTGCCAGCAGTCCCGGGACAGGTGACAATGAGCAGTTCTTC.